This is a list of T cell receptor beta chains from one sample in a study. Each CDR3 protein gets one entry after TCRdb re-called the 5' RACE reads with MiXCR. Here the sample spans 9,500 to 15,000 distinct CDR3 sequences, 51% being singletons. Sequenced material: tumor-infiltrating Tregs sorted from the breast tumor. These receptors all come from a female donor with breast cancer. CDR3s include the opening cysteine and the closing phenylalanine or tryptophan. Each record gives: V gene, J gene, D gene, clone size, CDR3 DNA, CDR3 protein. A D gene is named only where the DNA matches it firmly. Where a row states a size, it is once, few, many or the class of an expanded clone; other rows omit it.

v_gene: TRBV7-2; j_gene: TRBJ2-1; d_gene: TRBD2; abundance: -; CDR3nt: TGTGCCAGCAAACTAGCGGGCACCTACAATGAGCAGTTCTTC; CDR3aa: CASKLAGTYNEQFF
v_gene: TRBV29-1; j_gene: TRBJ2-1; d_gene: TRBD2; abundance: medium-sized; CDR3nt: TGCAGCGTTGAAGAGGCTAGCGGCTCCTACAATGAGCAGTTCTTC; CDR3aa: CSVEEASGSYNEQFF
v_gene: TRBV29-1; j_gene: TRBJ2-1; d_gene: -; abundance: -; CDR3nt: TGCAGCGTTGATGATAAAAGATCCTACAATGAGCAGTTCTTC; CDR3aa: CSVDDKRSYNEQFF
v_gene: TRBV7-2; j_gene: TRBJ2-1; d_gene: -; abundance: -; CDR3nt: TGTGCCAGCAGCTTGATACAAGGGGCTAATGAGCAGTTCTTC; CDR3aa: CASSLIQGANEQFF
v_gene: TRBV7-2; j_gene: TRBJ2-5; d_gene: TRBD2; abundance: -; CDR3nt: TGTGCCAGCAGCCCGACGGCGAGGGGACTAGCGGGAGGGGGGACCCAGTACTTC; CDR3aa: CASSPTARGLAGGGTQYF
v_gene: TRBV20-1; j_gene: TRBJ1-4; d_gene: TRBD1; abundance: few; CDR3nt: TGCAGTTTAGGACAGGGTAACGAAAAACTGTTTTTT; CDR3aa: CSLGQGNEKLFF
v_gene: TRBV7-2; j_gene: TRBJ2-3; d_gene: -; abundance: -; CDR3nt: TGTGCCAGCAGCTTAGTTGTACATGGGACAGATACGCAGTATTTT; CDR3aa: CASSLVVHGTDTQYF
v_gene: TRBV15; j_gene: TRBJ1-1; d_gene: -; abundance: few; CDR3nt: TGTGCCACCAGCAGAGAAACGCCCGCCTCAATTACTGAAGCTTTCTTT; CDR3aa: CATSRETPASITEAFF
v_gene: TRBV4-2; j_gene: TRBJ2-1; d_gene: -; abundance: -; CDR3nt: TGTGCCAGCAGCCAAGGTTTGGCAGCCCAGCAGTTCTTC; CDR3aa: CASSQGLAAQQFF
v_gene: TRBV6-5; j_gene: TRBJ1-2; d_gene: TRBD1; abundance: -; CDR3nt: TGTGCCAGCAGCTCCTCCGGGACAGAGGATGGCTACACCTTC; CDR3aa: CASSSSGTEDGYTF
v_gene: TRBV4-2; j_gene: TRBJ2-2; d_gene: -; abundance: -; CDR3nt: TGTGCCAGCAGCCAAACAGGGTTCAACACCGGGGAGCTGTTTTTT; CDR3aa: CASSQTGFNTGELFF
v_gene: TRBV6-2/TRBV6-3; j_gene: TRBJ1-1; d_gene: TRBD1; abundance: -; CDR3nt: TGTGCCAGCAGCCGGGACAGGGGAGGGACTGAAGCTTTCTTT; CDR3aa: CASSRDRGGTEAFF
v_gene: TRBV12-3/TRBV12-4; j_gene: TRBJ2-2; d_gene: -; abundance: -; CDR3nt: TGTGCCAGCAGCCCTTATCCCACGGGGACCCGGGAGCTGTTTTTT; CDR3aa: CASSPYPTGTRELFF
v_gene: TRBV29-1; j_gene: TRBJ2-1; d_gene: TRBD2; abundance: -; CDR3nt: TGCAGCGCCGAGACGGGACTAGCGGGAGGGGTTGAGCAGTTCTTC; CDR3aa: CSAETGLAGGVEQFF
v_gene: TRBV6-4; j_gene: TRBJ2-1; d_gene: TRBD2; abundance: -; CDR3nt: TGTGCCAGCAGTGCTATGCGGGAGGTCTCTGAGCAGTCCTTC; CDR3aa: CASSAMREVSEQSF
v_gene: TRBV10-3; j_gene: TRBJ2-1; d_gene: TRBD1; abundance: once; CDR3nt: TGTGCCATCAAGGGGGCCAAGAAGAGCTCCTACAATGAGCAGTTCTTC; CDR3aa: CAIKGAKKSSYNEQFF
v_gene: TRBV4-1; j_gene: TRBJ1-4; d_gene: -; abundance: -; CDR3nt: TGCGCCAGCAGCCTCATCCTTAATGAAAAACTGTTTTTT; CDR3aa: CASSLILNEKLFF
v_gene: TRBV7-2; j_gene: TRBJ2-1; d_gene: TRBD1; abundance: -; CDR3nt: TGTGCCAGCAGCAATACCAGGGGGCCGACTTACAATGAGCAGTTCTTC; CDR3aa: CASSNTRGPTYNEQFF
v_gene: TRBV7-5; j_gene: TRBJ2-1; d_gene: -; abundance: -; CDR3nt: -; CDR3aa: CISVPEASGGCYLPCGQDNNEQFF
v_gene: TRBV4-3; j_gene: TRBJ1-4; d_gene: -; abundance: few; CDR3nt: TGCGCCAGCAGCCACAACCCAGACCAAGGAAAACTGTTTTTT; CDR3aa: CASSHNPDQGKLFF
v_gene: TRBV5-1; j_gene: TRBJ2-3; d_gene: -; abundance: -; CDR3nt: TGCGCCAGCAGGAGGGAGACTAGCACAGATACGCAGTATTTT; CDR3aa: CASRRETSTDTQYF
v_gene: TRBV7-8; j_gene: TRBJ1-4; d_gene: -; abundance: -; CDR3nt: TGTGCCAGCAGCCTCCGGGACCAAAATGAAAAACTGTTTTTT; CDR3aa: CASSLRDQNEKLFF